The present T cell receptor beta chain was sequenced within a study of molecular identifiers for immune sequencing clone quantification. Study-wide results and caveats: Sizes of highly expanded clones could be underestimated through identical TCRs sharing a barcode.

Sorted naive CD8 T cells, roughly 19,000 to 1,100,000, were sequenced from 10%, 30% or 50% RNA. V trimming: 5 bases; J trimming: 3 bases; junction bases outside the gene matches: 7. CDR3 length: 15 amino acids. Germline loops: CDR1 MDHEN, CDR2 SYDVKM. With regard to this clonotype: Its antigen is currently unknown. A much larger clonotype is one base distant, so this may be a read error. The conserved phenylalanine or tryptophan is not found at the CDR3 terminus, so this likely reflects a read error.

MiXCR was run by TCRdb on the PCR reads, yielding one entry per CDR3 protein. The table lists more than 550,000 distinct CDR3 sequences, 25% of them singletons. The source of this sequence is a human donor in good health. Some libraries in this study had Jurkat cell RNA spiked in. The sequenced sample consisted of naive CD8+ T cells from blood, with Jurkat cell RNA spiked in. Subset defined: FACS-sorted CD8+CD4-CCR7+CD45RA+ naive T cells. The rearrangement joins TRBV28 to TRBJ2-1; 7 bases align to TRBD2. The CDR3 sequence is CASSPRLADYNEQFS. CDR3 DNA sequence: TGTGCCAGCAGTCCCCGGCTAGCGGACTACAATGAGCAGTTCTCC.